The 10 T cell receptor beta chains below were found in one sample sequenced in a study of blood T cell repertoires in COVID-19. Assay: immunoSEQ multiplex PCR; the TCRdb copy retains only in-frame clones and omits some. Among about 300,000 clones listed, 85% to 90% were seen once. Sequenced material: peripheral blood. All receptors derive from a woman in her forties or fifties with COVID-19, enrolled during active disease.

This clone was seen just once. The chain recombines TRBV5-6 with TRBJ1-1, with D possibly TRBD1 on 6 matching bases. The V gene lost 1 base and the J gene lost 6 bases, with 16 bases spanning the gap. The CDR3 is 15 amino acids. CDR1 and CDR2 from the germline V gene are SGHDT and YYEEEE. The CDR3 loop is CASSLQNRVPAEAFF. In DNA, the CDR3 is TGTGCCAGCAGCTTGCAAAACAGGGTGCCCGCTGAAGCTTTCTTT.

The chain carries TRBV5-5 and TRBJ2-3; TRBD2 aligns across 16 bases. This CDR3 is 16 amino acids long. Trimming removed 4 bases from V and 7 bases from J; junction bases left unmatched: 6. From germline, CDR1 is SGHKS and CDR2 YYEKEE (reference sequence). CDR3: CASSLGLAGGPYTQYF. The CDR3 DNA reads as TGTGCCAGCAGCCTGGGACTAGCGGGAGGGCCGTATACGCAGTATTTT.

A word on this clone: This sample also contains other DNA sequences that code for the same CDR3. The rearrangement links TRBV9 to TRBJ2-2; D is uncertain. Germline-derived CDR1 and CDR2 are SGDLS and YYNGEE. Deletions cut 2 bases from V and 0 bases from J, with 5 bases between. This CDR3 has 14 residues. The CDR3 loop reads CASSVSPNTGELFF. The DNA for the CDR3 is TGTGCCAGCAGCGTTAGTCCGAACACCGGGGAGCTGTTTTTT.

This clone was seen only once. This chain links TRBV6-2 or TRBV6-3 with TRBJ1-1; the match to TRBD1 covers 7 bases. CDR3 length: 17 amino acids. Germline V gene data show CDR1 as MNHEY and CDR2 as SVGEGT. Trimming took 0 bases from V and 0 from J; bases not matched to a gene: 7. This CDR3 reads CASSYSIMDRMNTEAFF. In DNA form, the CDR3 reads TGTGCCAGCAGTTACTCGATTATGGACAGGATGAACACTGAAGCTTTCTTT.

The chain couples TRBV24-1 to TRBJ2-5, with 9 nucleotides matching TRBD2. Looked up from germline, CDR1 is KGHDR and CDR2 is SFDVKD. Trimming cost V 4 bases and J 2 bases; bases outside gene matches: 10. The CDR3 loop spans 17 amino acids. The CDR3 DNA follows: TGTGCCACCAGTGACCTTTCACTAGCGGGCGGGCAAGAGACCCAGTACTTC. Protein sequence: CATSDLSLAGGQETQYF.

In nucleotides, the CDR3 is TGCGCCAGCAGCCCTACCCCCGGACAGGGGGCAGGTAGTGAGCAGTTCTTC. Protein: CASSPTPGQGAGSEQFF. This sequence joins TRBV5-1 and TRBJ2-1; TRBD1 matches at 11 bases. Germline trimming cut 4 bases from V and 9 bases from J; bases unmatched to any gene: 15. The V gene's germline CDR1 is SGHRS and CDR2 YFSETQ. This CDR3 comprises 17 residues.

This chain connects TRBV14 to TRBJ1-1; weak D call: TRBD1 (5 bases). V was clipped by 5 bases and J by 4 bases, with 11 bases between them. The CDR3 runs 13 residues. CDR1 and CDR2 (germline): SGHDN, FVKESK. The CDR3 DNA reads TGTGCCAGCAGCGATACCGGGGGCACTGAAGCTTTCTTT. Amino acid sequence: CASSDTGGTEAFF. Variable domain in full (rest from reference TRBV14 and TRBJ1-1): EAGVTQFPSHSVIEKGQTVTLRCDPISGHDNLYWYRRVMGKEIKFLLHFVKESKQDESGMPNNRFLAERTGGTYSTLKVQPAELEDSGVYFCASSDTGGTEAFFGQGTRLTVV.

The genes are TRBV30 and TRBJ1-5; D is ambiguous. Germline V CDR1 and CDR2: GTSNPN, SVGIG (reference sequence). The length of the CDR3 is 15 residues. V was trimmed by 2 bases and J by 6 bases, leaving 17 bases between them. The DNA of the CDR3 is TGTGCCTGGAGTAAATTCATTGGGGAGGGTCAGCCCCAGCATTTT. Its protein product is CAWSKFIGEGQPQHF. The whole variable domain, remainder taken from reference TRBV30 and TRBJ1-5, is SQTIHQWPATLVQPVGSPLSLECTVEGTSNPNLYWYRQAAGRGLQLLFYSVGIGQISSEVPQNLSASRPQDRQFILSSKKLLLSDSGFYLCAWSKFIGEGQPQHFGDGTRLSIL.

The V call is TRBV18, the J call TRBJ2-5; the match to TRBD1 covers 11 bases. V was clipped by 2 bases and J by 6 bases; unmatched bases: 2. This CDR3 has 14 residues. Germline-derived CDR1 and CDR2 are KGHSH and LQKENI. DNA for the CDR3: TGTGCCAGCTCACCAGGGACAGGGGGAAAGACCCAGTACTTC. Residues: CASSPGTGGKTQYF.

The count of this clone is one. The J gene is TRBJ1-1, the V gene TRBV10-3, with a possible D match to TRBD1 (6 bases). The ends were cut back, 4 bases at V and 1 base at J, with 7 bases in the middle. Germline V lookup: CDR1 ENHRY, CDR2 SYGVKD. The CDR3 extends over 13 amino acids. The CDR3 sequence is CAISVDRNTEAFF. The CDR3 DNA is TGTGCCATCAGTGTGGACAGGAACACTGAAGCTTTCTTT.